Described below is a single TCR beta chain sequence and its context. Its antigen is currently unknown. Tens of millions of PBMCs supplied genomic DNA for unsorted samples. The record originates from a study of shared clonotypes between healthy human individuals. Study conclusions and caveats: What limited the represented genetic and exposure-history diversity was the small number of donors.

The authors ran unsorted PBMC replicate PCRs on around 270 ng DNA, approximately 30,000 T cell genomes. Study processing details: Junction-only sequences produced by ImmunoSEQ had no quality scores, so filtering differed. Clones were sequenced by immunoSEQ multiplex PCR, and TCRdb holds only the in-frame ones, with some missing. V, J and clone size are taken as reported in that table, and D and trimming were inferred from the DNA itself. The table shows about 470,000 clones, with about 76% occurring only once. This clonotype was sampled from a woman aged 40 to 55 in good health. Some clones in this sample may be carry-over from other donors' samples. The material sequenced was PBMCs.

The CDR3 bases are TGTGCCAGCAGCCCCCGAACGGGACAGGGGGCCGGGGAGCAGTACTTC. Translated, it gives CASSPRTGQGAGEQYF. The chain is built from TRBV7-6 and TRBJ2-7, with 12 bases lining up with TRBD1. Per the germline V gene, CDR1 is SGHVS and CDR2 is FNYEAQ. The CDR3 covers 16 residues. V was clipped by 5 bases and J by 7 bases; unmatched bases: 12. The full variable domain, completed using reference TRBV7-6 and TRBJ2-7, is GAGVSQSPRYKVTKRGQDVALRCDPISGHVSLYWYRQALGQGPEFLTYFNYEAQQDKSGLPNDRFSAERPEGSISTLTIQRTEQRDSAMYRCASSPRTGQGAGEQYFGPGTRLTVT.